This T cell receptor beta chain is from a study of blood T cell repertoires in COVID-19. Authors' processing steps: Quantification of nucleated cells was approximated via reference gene primer amplification. TCRdb keeps only in-frame clones here, not all; method: immunoSEQ multiplex PCR. For V, J and clone size, that table is used; D and trimming come from the DNA. The table lists over 110,000 clones, approximately 84% of them singletons. This CDR3 contains 15 residues. Germline CDR1 reads SGHRS; CDR2 reads YFSETQ. V lost 1 base and J 5 bases, leaving 15 bases between the germline ends. This rearrangement joins TRBV5-1 to TRBJ1-2; D possibly corresponds to TRBD1 (6 bases). This clonotype originated in a man aged 50-59 years in a cohort exposed to, infected with or recovered from COVID-19 (not recorded which). The specimen sequenced was PBMCs or T cells enriched from blood (not recorded which). CDR3 nucleotides: TGCGCCAGCAGCTTGACCGGGACAAACATTTATGGCTACACCTTC. Protein product: CASSLTGTNIYGYTF.